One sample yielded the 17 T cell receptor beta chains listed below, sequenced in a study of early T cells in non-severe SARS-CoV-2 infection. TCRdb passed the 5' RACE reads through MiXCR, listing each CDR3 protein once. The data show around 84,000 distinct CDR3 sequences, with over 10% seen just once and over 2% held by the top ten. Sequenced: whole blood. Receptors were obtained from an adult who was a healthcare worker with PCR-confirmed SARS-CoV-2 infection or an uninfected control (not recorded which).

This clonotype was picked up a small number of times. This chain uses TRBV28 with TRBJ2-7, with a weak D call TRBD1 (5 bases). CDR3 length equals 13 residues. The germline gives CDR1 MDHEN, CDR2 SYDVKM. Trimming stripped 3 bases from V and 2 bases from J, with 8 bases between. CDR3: CASSLVGAYEQYF. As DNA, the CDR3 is TGTGCCAGCAGTTTGGTAGGGGCCTACGAGCAGTACTTC.

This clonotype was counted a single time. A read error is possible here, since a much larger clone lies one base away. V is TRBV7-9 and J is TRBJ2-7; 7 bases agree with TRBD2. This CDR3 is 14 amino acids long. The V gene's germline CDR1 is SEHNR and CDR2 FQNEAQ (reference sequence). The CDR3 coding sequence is TGTGTCAGCAGCTCCAGCGGGGAGAACTACGAGCAGTACTTC. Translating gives CVSSSSGENYEQYF.

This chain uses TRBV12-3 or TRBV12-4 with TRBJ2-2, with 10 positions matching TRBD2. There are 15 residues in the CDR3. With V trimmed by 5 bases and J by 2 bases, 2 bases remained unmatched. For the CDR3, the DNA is TGTGCCAGCAGTCGGACTAGCGGAAACACCGGGGAGCTGTTTTTT. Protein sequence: CASSRTSGNTGELFF.

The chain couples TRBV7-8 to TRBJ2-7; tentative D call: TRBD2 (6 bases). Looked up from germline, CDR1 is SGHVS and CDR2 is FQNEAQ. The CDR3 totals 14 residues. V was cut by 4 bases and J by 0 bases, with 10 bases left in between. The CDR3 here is CASSSTRFSYEQYF. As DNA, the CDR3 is TGTGCCAGCAGCTCGACTAGGTTCTCCTACGAGCAGTACTTC.

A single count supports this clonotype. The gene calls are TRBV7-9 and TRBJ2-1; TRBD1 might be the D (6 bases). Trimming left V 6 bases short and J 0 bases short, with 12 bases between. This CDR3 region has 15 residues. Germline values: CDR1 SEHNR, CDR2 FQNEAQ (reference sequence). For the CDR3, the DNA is TGTGCCAGCAGACCCGACAGGATCTCCTACAATGAGCAGTTCTTC. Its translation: CASRPDRISYNEQFF.

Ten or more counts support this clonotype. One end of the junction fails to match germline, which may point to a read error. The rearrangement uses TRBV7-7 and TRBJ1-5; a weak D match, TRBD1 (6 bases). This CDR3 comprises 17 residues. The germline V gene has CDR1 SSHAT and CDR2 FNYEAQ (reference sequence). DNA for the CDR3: TGTGCTAGCAGCTTAGAGGGGGGTCGGGATAGCAATCAGCCCCAGCATTTT. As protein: CASSLEGGRDSNQPQHF.

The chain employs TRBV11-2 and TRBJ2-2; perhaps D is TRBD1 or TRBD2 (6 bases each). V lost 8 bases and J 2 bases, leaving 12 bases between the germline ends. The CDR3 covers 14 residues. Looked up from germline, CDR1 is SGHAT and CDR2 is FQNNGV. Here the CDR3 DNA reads TGTGCCAGCCGCGGGACACTTAACACCGGGGAGCTGTTTTTT. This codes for CASRGTLNTGELFF.

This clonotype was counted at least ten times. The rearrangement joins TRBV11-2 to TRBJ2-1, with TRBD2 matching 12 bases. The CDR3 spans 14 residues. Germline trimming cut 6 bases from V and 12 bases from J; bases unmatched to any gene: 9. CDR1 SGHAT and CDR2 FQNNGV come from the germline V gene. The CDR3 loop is CASRGLAGYLVQFF. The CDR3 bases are TGTGCCAGCAGGGGACTAGCGGGCTATCTTGTGCAGTTCTTC. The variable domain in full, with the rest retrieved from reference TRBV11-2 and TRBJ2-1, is EAGVAQSPRYKIIEKRQSVAFWCNPISGHATLYWYQQILGQGPKLLIQFQNNGVVDDSQLPKDRFSAERLKGVDSTLKIQPAKLEDSAVYLCASRGLAGYLVQFFGPGTRLTVL.

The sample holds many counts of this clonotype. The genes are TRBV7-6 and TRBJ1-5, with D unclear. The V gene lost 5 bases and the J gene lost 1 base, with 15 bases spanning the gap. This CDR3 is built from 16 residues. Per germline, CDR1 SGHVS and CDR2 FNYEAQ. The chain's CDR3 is CASSLPGVGSNQPQHF. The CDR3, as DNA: TGTGCCAGCAGCCTCCCGGGCGTGGGGAGCAATCAGCCCCAGCATTTT.

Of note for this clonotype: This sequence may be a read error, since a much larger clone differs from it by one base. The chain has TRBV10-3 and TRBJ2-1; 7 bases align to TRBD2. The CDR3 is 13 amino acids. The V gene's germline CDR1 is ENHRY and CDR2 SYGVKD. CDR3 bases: TGTGTCATCACGGGCGGGAGTCCCCATGAGCAGTTCTTC. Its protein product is CVITGGSPHEQFF.

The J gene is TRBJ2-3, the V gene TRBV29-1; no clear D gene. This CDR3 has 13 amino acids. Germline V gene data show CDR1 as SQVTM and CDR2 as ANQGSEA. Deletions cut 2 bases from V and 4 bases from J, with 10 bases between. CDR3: CSVEWLAADTQYF. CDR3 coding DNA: TGCAGCGTTGAATGGTTGGCTGCAGATACGCAGTATTTT.

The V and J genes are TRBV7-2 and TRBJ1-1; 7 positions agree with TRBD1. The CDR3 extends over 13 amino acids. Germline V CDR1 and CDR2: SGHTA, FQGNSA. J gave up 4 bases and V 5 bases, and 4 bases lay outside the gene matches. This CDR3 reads CASSGDRVTEAFF. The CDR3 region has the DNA TGTGCCAGCAGCGGTGACAGGGTCACTGAAGCTTTCTTT.

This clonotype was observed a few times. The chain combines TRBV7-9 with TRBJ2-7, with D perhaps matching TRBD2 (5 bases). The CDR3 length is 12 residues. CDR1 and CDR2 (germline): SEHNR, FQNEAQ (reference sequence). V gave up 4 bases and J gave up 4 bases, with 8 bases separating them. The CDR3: CASSSGIYEQYF. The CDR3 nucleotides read TGTGCCAGCAGCTCCGGGATTTACGAGCAGTACTTC.

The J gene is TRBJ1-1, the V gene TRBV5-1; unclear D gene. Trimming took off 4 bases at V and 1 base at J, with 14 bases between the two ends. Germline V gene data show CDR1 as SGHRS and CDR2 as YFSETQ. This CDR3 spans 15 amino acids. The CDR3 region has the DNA TGCGCCAGCAGCACCGATCAGGAACAGAACACTGAAGCTTTCTTT. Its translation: CASSTDQEQNTEAFF.

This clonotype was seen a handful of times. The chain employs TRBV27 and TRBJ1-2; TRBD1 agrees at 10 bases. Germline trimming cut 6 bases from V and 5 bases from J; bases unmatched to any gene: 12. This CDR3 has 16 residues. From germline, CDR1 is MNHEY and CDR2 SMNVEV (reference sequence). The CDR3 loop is CASRTSPGQGWYGYTF. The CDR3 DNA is TGTGCCAGCAGAACCTCCCCGGGACAGGGGTGGTATGGCTACACCTTC.

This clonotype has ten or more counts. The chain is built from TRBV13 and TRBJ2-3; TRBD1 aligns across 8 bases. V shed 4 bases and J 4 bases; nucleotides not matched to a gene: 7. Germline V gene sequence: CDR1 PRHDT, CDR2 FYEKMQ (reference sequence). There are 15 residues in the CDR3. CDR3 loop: CASSSGTGSADTQYF. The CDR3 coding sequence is TGTGCCAGCAGCTCAGGGACAGGCTCGGCAGATACGCAGTATTTT. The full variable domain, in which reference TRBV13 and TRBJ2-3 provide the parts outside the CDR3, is AAGVIQSPRHLIKEKRETATLKCYPIPRHDTVYWYQQGPGQDPQFLISFYEKMQSDKGSIPDRFSAQQFSDYHSELNMSSLELGDSALYFCASSSGTGSADTQYFGPGTRLTVL.

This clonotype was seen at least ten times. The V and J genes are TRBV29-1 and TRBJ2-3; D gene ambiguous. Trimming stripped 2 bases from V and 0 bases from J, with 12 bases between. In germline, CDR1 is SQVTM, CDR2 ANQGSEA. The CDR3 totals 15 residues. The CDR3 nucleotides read TGCAGCGTTGAATTGGGCAGAACTAGCACAGATACGCAGTATTTT. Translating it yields CSVELGRTSTDTQYF.